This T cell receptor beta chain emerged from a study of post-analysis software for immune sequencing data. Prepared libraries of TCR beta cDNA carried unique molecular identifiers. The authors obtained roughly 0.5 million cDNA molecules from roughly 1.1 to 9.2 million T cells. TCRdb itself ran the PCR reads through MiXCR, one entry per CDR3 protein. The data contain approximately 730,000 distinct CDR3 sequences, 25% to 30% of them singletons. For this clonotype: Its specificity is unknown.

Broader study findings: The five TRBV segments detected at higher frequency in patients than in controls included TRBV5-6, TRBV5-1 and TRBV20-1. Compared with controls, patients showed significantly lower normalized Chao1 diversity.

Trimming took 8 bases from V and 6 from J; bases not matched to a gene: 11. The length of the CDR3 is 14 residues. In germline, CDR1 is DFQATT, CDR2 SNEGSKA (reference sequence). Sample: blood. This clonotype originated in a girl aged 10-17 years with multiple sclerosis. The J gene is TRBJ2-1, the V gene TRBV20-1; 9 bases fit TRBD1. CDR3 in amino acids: CSMLVRDRANEQFF. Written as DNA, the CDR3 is TGCAGTATGCTAGTTCGGGACAGGGCCAATGAGCAGTTCTTC.